This T cell receptor beta chain was obtained from a study of T cells after yellow fever vaccination. Points from the study as a whole: Post-booster repertoires contained most primary-vaccination clones again (about 96% CD4, about 88% CD8). The secondary response was weaker but peaked faster, day 5 versus 15.

This clonotype was recorded at least ten times. The target antigen is unknown. Germline lookup yields CDR1 MNHEY and CDR2 SVGEGT. The V end was cut by 6 bases, the J end by 1 base, with 10 bases between. This CDR3 is built from 13 residues. The TCR cDNA carried a universal primer site and UMIs from 5'RACE template switching. TCRdb passed the 5' RACE reads through MiXCR, listing each CDR3 protein once. The table lists about 130,000 distinct CDR3 sequences, 6% to 8% of them singletons. The sample here was CD4+ T cells sorted from PBMCs, taken approximately 11 days after the first yellow fever vaccination. The V gene is TRBV6-2 or TRBV6-3, the J gene TRBJ2-7; maybe TRBD1 (5 bases). This sequence originates from a young man who received the YFV17D yellow fever vaccine. CDR3 loop: CASSERGSYEQYV. The CDR3 DNA sequence: TGTGCCAGCAGCGAAAGGGGTTCCTACGAGCAGTACGTC.